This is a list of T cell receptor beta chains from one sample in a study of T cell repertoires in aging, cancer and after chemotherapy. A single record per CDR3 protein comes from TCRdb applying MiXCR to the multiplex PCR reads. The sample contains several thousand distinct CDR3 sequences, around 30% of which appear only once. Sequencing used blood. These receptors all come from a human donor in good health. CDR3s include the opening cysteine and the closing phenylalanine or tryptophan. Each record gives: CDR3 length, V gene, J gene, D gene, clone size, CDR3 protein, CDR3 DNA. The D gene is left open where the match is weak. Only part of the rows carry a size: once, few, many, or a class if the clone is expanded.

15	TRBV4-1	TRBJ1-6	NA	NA	CASSQLGQYNSPLHF	TGCGCCAGCAGCCAACTAGGACAGTATAATTCACCCCTCCACTTT
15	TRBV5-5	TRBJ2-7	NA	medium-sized	CASSLGAGKFYEQYF	TGTGCCAGCAGCCTGGGGGCAGGGAAATTCTACGAGCAGTACTTC
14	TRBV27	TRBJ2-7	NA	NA	CASSLTGISYEQYF	TGTGCCAGCAGTCTCACCGGGATCTCCTACGAGCAGTACTTC
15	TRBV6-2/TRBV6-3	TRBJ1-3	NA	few	CASSWGRGTGNTIYF	TGTGCCAGCAGCTGGGGACGGGGAACTGGAAACACCATATATTTT
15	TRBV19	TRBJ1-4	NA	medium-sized	CASSGPARKNEKLFF	TGTGCCAGTAGCGGTCCAGCTCGGAAAAATGAAAAACTGTTTTTT
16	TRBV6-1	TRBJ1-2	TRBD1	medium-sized	CASSEWGGGHRRGYTF	TGTGCCAGCAGTGAATGGGGAGGGGGCCATAGGAGAGGCTACACCTTC
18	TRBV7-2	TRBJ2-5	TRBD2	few	CASSLAAGTSGSAETQYF	TGTGCCAGCAGCTTAGCGGCCGGGACTAGCGGGAGTGCGGAGACCCAGTACTTC
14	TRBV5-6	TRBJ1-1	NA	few	CASSLARRSTEAFF	TGTGCCAGCAGCTTGGCCCGAAGAAGCACTGAAGCTTTCTTT
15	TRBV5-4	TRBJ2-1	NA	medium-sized	CASSLMRGPYNEQFF	TGTGCCAGCAGCTTGATGCGGGGCCCTTACAATGAGCAGTTCTTC
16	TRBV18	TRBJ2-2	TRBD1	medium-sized	CASSPSGQGRTGELFF	TGTGCCAGCTCACCGTCAGGACAGGGGCGAACCGGGGAGCTGTTTTTT
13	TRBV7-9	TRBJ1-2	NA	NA	CASSLHGLYGYTF	TGTGCCAGCAGCTTACATGGACTCTATGGCTACACCTTC
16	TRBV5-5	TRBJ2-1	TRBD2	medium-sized	CASSFELAGGYNEQFF	TGTGCCAGCAGCTTCGAACTAGCGGGCGGCTACAATGAGCAGTTCTTC
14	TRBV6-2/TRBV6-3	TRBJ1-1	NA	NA	CASGRHQGNTEAFF	TGTGCCAGCGGGCGGCATCAGGGTAACACTGAAGCTTTCTTT
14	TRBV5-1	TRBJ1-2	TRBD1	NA	CASSLRGDRSGYTF	TGCGCCAGCAGCTTGCGGGGGGACAGAAGTGGCTACACCTTC
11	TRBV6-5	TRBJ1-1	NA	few	CASSGRGEAFF	TGTGCCAGCAGTGGTCGGGGGGAAGCTTTCTTT
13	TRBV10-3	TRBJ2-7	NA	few	CAISAQRAYEQYF	TGTGCCATCAGTGCCCAGCGGGCCTACGAGCAGTACTTC
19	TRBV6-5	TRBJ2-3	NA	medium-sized	CASSYSLTLPAVSTDTQYF	TGTGCCAGCAGTTACTCTCTCACTCTCCCGGCTGTGAGCACAGATACGCAGTATTTT
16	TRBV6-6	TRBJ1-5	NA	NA	CASSYSVGSRGQPQHF	TGTGCCAGCAGTTACTCGGTGGGTTCCAGGGGTCAGCCCCAGCATTTT
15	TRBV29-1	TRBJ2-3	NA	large	CSVAGNTGLTDTQYF	TGCAGCGTCGCAGGAAATACAGGGTTAACAGATACGCAGTATTTT
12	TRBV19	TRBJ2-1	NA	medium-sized	CASSIVGYEQFF	TGTGCCAGTAGTATAGTGGGTTATGAGCAGTTCTTC
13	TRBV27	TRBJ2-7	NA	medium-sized	CASRLLVRDEQYF	TGTGCCAGCAGGCTTCTCGTACGGGACGAGCAGTACTTC
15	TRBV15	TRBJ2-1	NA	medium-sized	CATSRDRAGDNEQFF	TGTGCCACCAGCAGAGATCGGGCAGGGGACAATGAGCAGTTCTTC
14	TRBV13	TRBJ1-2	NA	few	CASSLNGVYYGYTF	TGTGCCAGCAGTCTTAACGGGGTCTACTATGGCTACACCTTC
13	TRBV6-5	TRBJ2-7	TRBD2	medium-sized	CASSFGTSGEQYF	TGTGCCAGCAGTTTTGGGACTAGCGGCGAGCAGTACTTC
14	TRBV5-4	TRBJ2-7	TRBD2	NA	CASAQAGGHFEQYF	TGTGCCAGCGCCCAAGCGGGAGGGCACTTCGAGCAGTACTTC
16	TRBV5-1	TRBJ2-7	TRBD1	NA	CASSVPTGTVSYEQYF	TGCGCCAGCAGCGTCCCAACCGGGACAGTTTCCTACGAGCAGTACTTC
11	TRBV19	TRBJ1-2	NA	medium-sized	CASYREYGYTF	TGTGCCAGTTACAGGGAATATGGCTACACCTTC
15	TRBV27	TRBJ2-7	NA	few	CASSLRGSPTYEQYF	TGTGCCAGCAGTTTACGGGGATCCCCAACCTACGAGCAGTACTTC
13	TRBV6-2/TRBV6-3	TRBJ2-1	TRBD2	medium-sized	CASGQRGYNEQFF	TGTGCCAGCGGGCAGCGGGGCTACAATGAGCAGTTCTTC
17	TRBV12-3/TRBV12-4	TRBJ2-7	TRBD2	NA	CASSSRAGPGPSYKQYF	TGTGCCAGCAGTTCCCGAGCGGGGCCAGGGCCCTCCTACAAGCAGTACTTC
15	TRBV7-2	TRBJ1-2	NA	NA	CASSLAQPPDYGYTF	TGTGCCAGCAGCTTGGCACAACCCCCCGATTATGGCTACACCTTC
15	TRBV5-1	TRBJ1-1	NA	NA	CASSPTGPLNTEAFF	TGCGCCAGCAGCCCGACGGGACCGTTGAACACTGAAGCTTTCTTT
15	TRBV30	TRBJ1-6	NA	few	CAWSVLKGRNSPLHF	TGTGCCTGGAGTGTACTGAAAGGGCGCAATTCACCCCTCCACTTT
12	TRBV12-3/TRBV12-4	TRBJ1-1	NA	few	CASSLTPVGAFF	TGTGCCAGCAGCCTGACCCCGGTGGGAGCTTTCTTT
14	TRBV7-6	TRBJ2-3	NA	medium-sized	CASSYDLSFDTQYF	TGTGCCAGCAGCTACGACCTGAGTTTCGATACGCAGTATTTT
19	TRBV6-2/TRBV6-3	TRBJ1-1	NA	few	CASSYRGRWGVVGNTEAFF	TGTGCCAGCAGTTACCGAGGCAGGTGGGGCGTCGTGGGGAACACTGAAGCTTTCTTT
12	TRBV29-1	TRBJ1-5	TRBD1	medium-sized	CSVATGDRAQHF	TGCAGCGTCGCCACCGGGGACAGGGCCCAGCATTTT
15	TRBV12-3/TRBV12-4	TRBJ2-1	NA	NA	CASSPPWSSYNEQFF	TGTGCCAGCAGTCCCCCATGGAGCTCCTACAATGAGCAGTTCTTC
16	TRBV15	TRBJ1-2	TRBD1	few	CATSSPRDSSLLGYTF	TGTGCCACCAGCAGCCCCCGGGACAGTTCGTTGTTGGGCTACACCTTC
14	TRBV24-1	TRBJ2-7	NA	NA	CATGGAHGVGEQYF	TGTGCCACCGGAGGGGCCCACGGGGTGGGCGAGCAGTACTTC
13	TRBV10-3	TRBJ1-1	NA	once	CAHQDPVDTEAFF	TGTGCCCATCAGGACCCAGTGGACACTGAAGCTTTCTTT
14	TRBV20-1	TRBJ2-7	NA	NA	CSARARTREYEQYF	TGCAGTGCTAGAGCCAGGACCCGAGAGTACGAGCAGTACTTC
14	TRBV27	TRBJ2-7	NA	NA	CASKEYAAAAEQYF	TGTGCCAGCAAAGAATATGCAGCCGCAGCTGAGCAGTACTTC
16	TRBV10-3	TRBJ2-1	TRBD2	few	CAISALTSGRAGEQFF	TGTGCCATCAGTGCGCTAACTAGCGGGAGGGCCGGTGAGCAGTTCTTC
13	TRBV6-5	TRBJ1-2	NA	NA	CASSVDGNYGYTF	TGTGCCAGCAGTGTAGACGGGAACTATGGCTACACCTTC
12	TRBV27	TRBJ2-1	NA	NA	CASSLAGNKQFF	TGTGCCAGCAGTTTAGCCGGAAATAAGCAGTTCTTC
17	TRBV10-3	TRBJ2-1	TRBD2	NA	CAITPSPGTSEGNEQFF	TGTGCCATCACTCCATCTCCCGGGACTAGCGAGGGCAATGAGCAGTTCTTC
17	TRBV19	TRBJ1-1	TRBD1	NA	CASRPGGTDDMNTEAFF	TGTGCCAGTAGACCAGGGGGGACAGACGATATGAACACTGAAGCTTTCTTT
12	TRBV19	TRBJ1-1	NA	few	CASSKWGTEAFF	TGTGCCAGTAGTAAATGGGGCACTGAAGCTTTCTTT
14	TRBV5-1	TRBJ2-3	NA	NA	CASSTSFSTDTQYF	TGCGCCAGCAGCACATCGTTTAGCACAGATACGCAGTATTTT
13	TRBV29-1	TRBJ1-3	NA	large	CSVELSTGNTIYF	TGCAGCGTTGAATTGTCGACTGGAAACACCATATATTTT